Listed below are T cell receptor beta chains from one sample, sequenced in a study of cytomegalovirus exposure and HLA in healthy donors. Data came from immunoSEQ multiplex PCR; TCRdb stores just in-frame clones and leaves some out. The sample consists of 150,000 to 200,000 clones, 81% of them appearing once. Input material: PBMCs. These TCRs come from a man aged 50 to 59 in good health and CMV-seropositive. Both conserved end residues are part of each CDR3. The D gene is left open where the match is weak. For some rows the clone size is stated as once, few or many, or as a class when expanded; others skip it.

D: TRBD1
size: -
V: TRBV6-1
J: TRBJ1-1
CDR3: CASSKVPGQGTGAEAFF
DNA: TGTGCCAGCAGTAAAGTCCCGGGACAGGGGACAGGCGCTGAAGCTTTCTTT

D: -
size: -
V: TRBV25-1
J: TRBJ1-1
CDR3: CASSPVTETEAFF
DNA: TGTGCCAGCAGCCCCGTGACAGAGACCGAAGCTTTCTTT

D: TRBD2
size: -
V: TRBV7-9
J: TRBJ2-1
CDR3: CSSSLAPLADTYNEQFF
DNA: TGTTCCAGCAGCTTAGCCCCACTAGCGGATACCTACAATGAGCAGTTCTTC

D: TRBD2
size: -
V: TRBV4-3
J: TRBJ2-4
CDR3: CASSEGLASVKNIQYF
DNA: TGCGCCAGCAGTGAAGGACTAGCGTCTGTCAAAAACATTCAGTACTTC

D: TRBD1
size: -
V: TRBV29-1
J: TRBJ1-4
CDR3: CSAHEGTGYEKLFF
DNA: TGCAGCGCCCACGAAGGGACAGGGTATGAAAAACTGTTTTTT

D: TRBD2
size: -
V: TRBV19
J: TRBJ2-5
CDR3: CASSIGLLLAGLETQYF
DNA: TGTGCCAGTAGTATAGGACTCCTACTAGCGGGATTGGAGACCCAGTACTTC

D: -
size: -
V: TRBV30
J: TRBJ2-2
CDR3: CAWGGLRTNTGELFF
DNA: TGTGCCTGGGGGGGACTGCGAACGAACACCGGGGAGCTGTTTTTT

D: TRBD2
size: -
V: TRBV5-1
J: TRBJ2-3
CDR3: CASSLGSGGTDTQYF
DNA: TGCGCCAGCAGCTTGGGTAGCGGGGGTACAGATACGCAGTATTTT

D: TRBD2
size: -
V: TRBV4-3
J: TRBJ2-5
CDR3: CASSQVDRGGETQYF
DNA: TGCGCCAGCAGCCAGGTCGACCGGGGAGGGGAGACCCAGTACTTC

D: TRBD2
size: -
V: TRBV7-6
J: TRBJ2-3
CDR3: CASSLAGGFSGDTQYF
DNA: TGTGCCAGCAGCTTAGCGGGGGGGTTTAGTGGAGATACGCAGTATTTT

D: TRBD2
size: once
V: TRBV28
J: TRBJ2-1
CDR3: CASSFGTSGSWNEQFF
DNA: TGTGCCAGCAGTTTTGGGACTAGCGGGAGTTGGAATGAGCAGTTCTTC

D: -
size: -
V: TRBV16
J: TRBJ2-7
CDR3: CASSVDGDYEQYF
DNA: TGTGCCAGCAGCGTTGACGGGGACTACGAGCAGTACTTC

D: -
size: -
V: TRBV15
J: TRBJ1-1
CDR3: CATSRDYRNTEAFF
DNA: TGTGCCACCAGCAGAGATTATAGGAACACTGAAGCTTTCTTT

D: TRBD2
size: once
V: TRBV6-5
J: TRBJ2-7
CDR3: CASSYSGSGGSYEQYF
DNA: TGTGCCAGCAGTTACTCTGGGAGCGGGGGTTCCTACGAGCAGTACTTC

D: -
size: -
V: TRBV5-1
J: TRBJ2-7
CDR3: CASSLVQGTNEQYF
DNA: TGCGCCAGCAGCTTGGTCCAGGGGACTAACGAGCAGTACTTC

D: -
size: -
V: TRBV2
J: TRBJ2-5
CDR3: CASSPRLVQETQYF
DNA: TGTGCCAGCAGTCCCCGACTCGTACAAGAGACCCAGTACTTC

D: TRBD2
size: -
V: TRBV7-2
J: TRBJ2-1
CDR3: CASSLGGTSVYNEQFF
DNA: TGTGCCAGCAGCTTGGGCGGGACTAGCGTTTACAATGAGCAGTTCTTC

D: -
size: -
V: TRBV29-1
J: TRBJ1-5
CDR3: CSVQGGGNQPQHF
DNA: TGCAGCGTCCAAGGGGGAGGCAATCAGCCCCAGCATTTT

D: -
size: -
V: TRBV5-1
J: TRBJ2-7
CDR3: CASSLGGVYEQYF
DNA: TGCGCCAGCAGCTTGGGGGGAGTATACGAGCAGTACTTC

D: -
size: -
V: TRBV5-1
J: TRBJ2-7
CDR3: CASSLEDNAYEQYF
DNA: TGCGCCAGCAGCTTGGAGGACAACGCCTACGAGCAGTACTTC

D: -
size: -
V: TRBV7-8
J: TRBJ2-1
CDR3: CASSLGGHEQFF
DNA: TGTGCCAGCAGCTTAGGGGGCCATGAGCAGTTCTTC

D: TRBD1
size: -
V: TRBV4-3
J: TRBJ2-7
CDR3: CASSQEGTGGYEQYF
DNA: TGCGCCAGCAGCCAAGAGGGGACAGGGGGGTACGAGCAGTACTTC

D: TRBD1
size: -
V: TRBV7-2
J: TRBJ1-2
CDR3: CASSQGQGAGYTF
DNA: TGTGCCAGCAGCCAGGGACAGGGAGCTGGCTACACCTTC

D: -
size: few
V: TRBV6-5
J: TRBJ2-2
CDR3: CASFGRDTGELFF
DNA: TGTGCCAGCTTCGGCAGGGACACCGGGGAGCTGTTTTTT

D: -
size: few
V: TRBV7-8
J: TRBJ1-5
CDR3: CASSLGGQGSNQPQHF
DNA: TGTGCCAGCAGCTTAGGAGGGCAGGGGAGCAATCAGCCCCAGCATTTT

D: TRBD1
size: -
V: TRBV2
J: TRBJ1-5
CDR3: CASNGTVYSNQPQHF
DNA: TGTGCCAGCAACGGGACAGTCTATAGCAATCAGCCCCAGCATTTT

D: TRBD2
size: -
V: TRBV2
J: TRBJ2-2
CDR3: CASLAGGTNTGELFF
DNA: TGTGCCAGCCTAGCGGGGGGGACGAACACCGGGGAGCTGTTTTTT

D: -
size: -
V: TRBV19
J: TRBJ1-1
CDR3: CASTLDWAGRGLTEAFF
DNA: TGTGCCAGTACCTTAGACTGGGCAGGGAGGGGTCTCACTGAAGCTTTCTTT

D: TRBD2
size: few
V: TRBV5-1
J: TRBJ2-3
CDR3: CASSSSGRDTQYF
DNA: TGCGCCAGCAGTTCCAGCGGGAGGGATACGCAGTATTTT

D: TRBD1
size: -
V: TRBV15
J: TRBJ1-1
CDR3: CATSRDRKGQGNTEAFF
DNA: TGTGCCACCAGCAGAGATCGTAAGGGACAGGGGAACACTGAAGCTTTCTTT

D: -
size: -
V: TRBV9
J: TRBJ1-6
CDR3: CASSAAQTVSPLHF
DNA: TGTGCCAGCAGCGCCGCCCAGACAGTTTCACCCCTCCACTTT

D: -
size: -
V: TRBV11-2
J: TRBJ2-3
CDR3: CASSQTRGDTQYF
DNA: TGTGCCAGCAGCCAGACCCGGGGAGATACGCAGTATTTT

D: -
size: -
V: TRBV5-1
J: TRBJ2-7
CDR3: CASSLPGNEQYF
DNA: TGCGCCAGCAGCTTACCCGGGAACGAGCAGTACTTC

D: -
size: -
V: TRBV5-6
J: TRBJ2-2
CDR3: CASSLWRTGELFF
DNA: TGTGCCAGCAGCTTATGGAGGACCGGGGAGCTGTTTTTT

D: TRBD1
size: -
V: TRBV28
J: TRBJ1-2
CDR3: CASGGRQGLGYTF
DNA: TGTGCCAGCGGGGGGCGACAGGGGCTTGGCTACACCTTC

D: -
size: -
V: TRBV9
J: TRBJ2-5
CDR3: CASSPSPRGETQYF
DNA: TGTGCCAGCAGCCCAAGCCCCAGGGGAGAGACCCAGTACTTC

D: TRBD2
size: -
V: TRBV14
J: TRBJ2-5
CDR3: CASSQTRLAGETQYF
DNA: TGTGCCAGCAGCCAAACCCGACTAGCGGGAGAGACCCAGTACTTC

D: -
size: once
V: TRBV18
J: TRBJ2-7
CDR3: CASSPGWGAYEQYF
DNA: TGTGCCAGCTCACCCGGCTGGGGAGCTTACGAGCAGTACTTC

D: -
size: -
V: TRBV5-4
J: TRBJ2-5
CDR3: CASSLAWQQETQYF
DNA: TGTGCCAGCAGCTTGGCGTGGCAGCAAGAGACCCAGTACTTC

D: TRBD1
size: -
V: TRBV11-2
J: TRBJ2-5
CDR3: CASSLGSVGQTRETQYF
DNA: TGTGCCAGCAGCTTAGGCTCCGTGGGACAGACACGAGAGACCCAGTACTTC

D: -
size: once
V: TRBV5-4
J: TRBJ2-7
CDR3: CASSLQGEQYF
DNA: TGTGCCAGCAGCCTACAGGGCGAGCAGTACTTC

D: -
size: few
V: TRBV6-1
J: TRBJ1-5
CDR3: CASSVNPGHSNQPQHF
DNA: TGTGCCAGCAGTGTTAACCCGGGACACAGCAATCAGCCCCAGCATTTT

D: -
size: -
V: TRBV10-3
J: TRBJ2-5
CDR3: CAIKGSRQGETQYF
DNA: TGTGCCATCAAGGGAAGTAGGCAGGGGGAGACCCAGTACTTC

D: -
size: -
V: TRBV5-1
J: TRBJ1-2
CDR3: CASSRDISNYGYTF
DNA: TGCGCCAGCAGCCGGGACATCTCTAACTATGGCTACACCTTC

D: -
size: -
V: TRBV18
J: TRBJ1-1
CDR3: CASSPDRLNTEAFF
DNA: TGTGCCAGCTCGCCGGACAGATTGAACACTGAAGCTTTCTTT

D: -
size: -
V: TRBV30
J: TRBJ2-7
CDR3: CAWSVGGSGNYEQYF
DNA: TGTGCCTGGAGTGTAGGGGGGAGCGGGAACTACGAGCAGTACTTC

D: TRBD1
size: -
V: TRBV30
J: TRBJ1-1
CDR3: CAWSAQGVGVAFF
DNA: TGTGCCTGGTCCGCTCAGGGGGTTGGCGTAGCTTTCTTT

D: -
size: -
V: TRBV20-1
J: TRBJ2-3
CDR3: CSARRDTQYF
DNA: TGCAGTGCTAGGAGGGATACGCAGTATTTT

D: -
size: -
V: TRBV27
J: TRBJ1-2
CDR3: CASSLSNRQRLYGYTF
DNA: TGTGCCAGCAGTTTATCAAACCGGCAGCGCCTCTATGGCTACACCTTC

D: TRBD2
size: -
V: TRBV19
J: TRBJ2-7
CDR3: CASTPSGSSYEQYF
DNA: TGTGCCAGTACCCCTAGCGGGAGCTCCTACGAGCAGTACTTC

D: -
size: -
V: TRBV6-4
J: TRBJ1-2
CDR3: CASSDSPGQPRRYTF
DNA: TGTGCCAGCAGTGACTCCCCAGGACAGCCCCGGCGCTACACCTTC

D: -
size: -
V: TRBV2
J: TRBJ1-2
CDR3: CASGQGRGYTF
DNA: TGTGCCAGCGGTCAGGGAAGGGGCTACACCTTC

D: TRBD2
size: -
V: TRBV6-4
J: TRBJ2-1
CDR3: CASSRLAGLYNEQFF
DNA: TGTGCCAGCAGTAGACTAGCGGGACTCTACAATGAGCAGTTCTTC

D: -
size: -
V: TRBV19
J: TRBJ2-5
CDR3: CASSIDGRGKETQYF
DNA: TGTGCCAGTAGTATCGACGGCAGGGGTAAAGAGACCCAGTACTTC

D: -
size: -
V: TRBV19
J: TRBJ1-3
CDR3: CASSPWRYSGNTIYF
DNA: TGTGCCAGTAGCCCATGGAGATACTCTGGAAACACCATATATTTT